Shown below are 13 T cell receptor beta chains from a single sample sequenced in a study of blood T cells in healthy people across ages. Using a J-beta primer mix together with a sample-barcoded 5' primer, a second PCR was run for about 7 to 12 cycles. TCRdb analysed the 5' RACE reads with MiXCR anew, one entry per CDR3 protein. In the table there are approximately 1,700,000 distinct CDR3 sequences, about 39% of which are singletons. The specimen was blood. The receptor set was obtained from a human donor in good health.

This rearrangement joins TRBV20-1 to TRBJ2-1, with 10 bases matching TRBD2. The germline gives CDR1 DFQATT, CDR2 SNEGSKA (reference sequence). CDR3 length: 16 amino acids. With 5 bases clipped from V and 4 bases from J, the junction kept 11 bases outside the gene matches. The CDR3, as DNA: TGCAGTGCTGAGAGCCTAGCGGGGGCTACTTACAATGAGCAGTTCTTC. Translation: CSAESLAGATYNEQFF.

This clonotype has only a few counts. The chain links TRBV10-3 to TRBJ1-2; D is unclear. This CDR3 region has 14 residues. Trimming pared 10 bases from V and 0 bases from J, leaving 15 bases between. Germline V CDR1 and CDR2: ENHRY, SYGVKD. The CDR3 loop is CATLGHSSNYGYTF. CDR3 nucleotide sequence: TGTGCCACCCTCGGGCACAGTTCTAACTATGGCTACACCTTC.

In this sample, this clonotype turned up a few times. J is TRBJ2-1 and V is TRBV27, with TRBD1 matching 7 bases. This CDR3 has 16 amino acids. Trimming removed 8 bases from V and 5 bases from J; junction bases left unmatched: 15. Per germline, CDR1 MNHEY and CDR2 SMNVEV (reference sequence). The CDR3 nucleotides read TGTGCCAGCTGCCAGGGTACCGGGACAGCACACAATGAGCAGTTCTTC. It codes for CASCQGTGTAHNEQFF.

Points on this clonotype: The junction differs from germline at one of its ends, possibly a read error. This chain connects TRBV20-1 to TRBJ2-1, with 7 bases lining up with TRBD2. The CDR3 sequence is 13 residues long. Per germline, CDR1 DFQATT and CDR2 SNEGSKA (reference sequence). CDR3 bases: TGCAGTGCCAGAGGGAGGGTGGGCAATGAGCAGTTCTTC. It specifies CSARGRVGNEQFF.

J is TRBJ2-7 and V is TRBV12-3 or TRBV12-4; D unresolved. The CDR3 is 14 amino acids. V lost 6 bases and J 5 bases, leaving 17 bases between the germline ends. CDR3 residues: CASSPHLRPHEQYF. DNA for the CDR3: TGTGCCAGCAGCCCCCATTTGCGGCCACACGAGCAGTACTTC.

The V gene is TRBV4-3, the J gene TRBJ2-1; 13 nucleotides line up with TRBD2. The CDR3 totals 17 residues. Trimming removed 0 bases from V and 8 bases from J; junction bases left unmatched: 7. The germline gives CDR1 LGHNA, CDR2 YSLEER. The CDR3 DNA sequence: TGCGCCAGCAGCCAAGAAAGAACTAGCGGGGGGGCCTATGAGCAGTTCTTC. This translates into CASSQERTSGGAYEQFF.

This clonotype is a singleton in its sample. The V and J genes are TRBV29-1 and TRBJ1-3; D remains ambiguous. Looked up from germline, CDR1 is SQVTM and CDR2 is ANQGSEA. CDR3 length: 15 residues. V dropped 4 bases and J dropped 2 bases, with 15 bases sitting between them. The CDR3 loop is CSVATLAITGNTIYF. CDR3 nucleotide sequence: TGCAGCGTTGCCACCCTTGCCATTACTGGAAACACCATATATTTT.

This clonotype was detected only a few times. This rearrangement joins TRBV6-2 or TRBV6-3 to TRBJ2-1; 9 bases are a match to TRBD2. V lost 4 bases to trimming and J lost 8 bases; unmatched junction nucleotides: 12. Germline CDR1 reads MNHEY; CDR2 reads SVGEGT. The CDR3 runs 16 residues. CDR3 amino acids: CASSWEAGTSWDEQFF. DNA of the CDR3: TGTGCCAGCAGTTGGGAGGCCGGGACTAGCTGGGATGAGCAGTTCTTC.

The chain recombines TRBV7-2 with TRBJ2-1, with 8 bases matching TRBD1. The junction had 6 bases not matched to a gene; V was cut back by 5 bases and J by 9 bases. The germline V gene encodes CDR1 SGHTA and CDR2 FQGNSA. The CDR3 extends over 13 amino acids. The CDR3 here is CASSAGGRGEQFF. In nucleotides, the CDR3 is TGTGCCAGCAGCGCAGGGGGCAGGGGTGAGCAGTTCTTC.

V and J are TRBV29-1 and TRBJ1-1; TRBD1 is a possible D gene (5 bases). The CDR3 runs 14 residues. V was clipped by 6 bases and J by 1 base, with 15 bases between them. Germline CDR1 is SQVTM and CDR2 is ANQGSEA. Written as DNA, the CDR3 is TGCAGCGTCATCCGCACAGGAGCGAACACTGAAGCTTTCTTT. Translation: CSVIRTGANTEAFF.

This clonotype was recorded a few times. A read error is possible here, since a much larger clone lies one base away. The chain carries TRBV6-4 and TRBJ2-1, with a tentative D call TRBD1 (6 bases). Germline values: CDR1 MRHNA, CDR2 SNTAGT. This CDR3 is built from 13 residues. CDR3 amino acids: CASGEGTHNEQFF. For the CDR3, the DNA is TGTGCCAGCGGTGAAGGGACACACAATGAGCAGTTCTTC.

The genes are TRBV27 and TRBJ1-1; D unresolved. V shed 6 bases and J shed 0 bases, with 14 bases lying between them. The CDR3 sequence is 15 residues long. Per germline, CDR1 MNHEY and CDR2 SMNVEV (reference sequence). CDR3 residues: CASRTTPQMNTEAFF. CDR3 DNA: TGTGCCAGCAGGACAACTCCTCAGATGAACACTGAAGCTTTCTTT.

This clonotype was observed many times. The CDR3 region has the DNA TGCAGCGTTGAAGGGCAGAACTATGGCTACACCTTC. Amino acid sequence: CSVEGQNYGYTF. The chain carries TRBV29-1 and TRBJ1-2, with no clear D. CDR3 length: 12 amino acids. V lost 1 base and J lost 2, with 5 bases in between. In germline, CDR1 is SQVTM, CDR2 ANQGSEA.